This T cell receptor beta chain stems from a study of multiple sclerosis patients with progressive multifocal leukoencephalopathy. Turning to this clone: Other DNA sequences in this specimen translate into the identical CDR3.

The method was immunoSEQ multiplex PCR; TCRdb's version includes in-frame clones alone and lacks a portion of them. The sample holds tens of thousands of clones, more than 80% seen once. CDR1 is SGHAT, CDR2 FQNNGV, per germline. V shed 5 bases and J 4 bases; nucleotides not matched to a gene: 10. The CDR3 has 18 amino acids. Documented time point: time of PML onset. This specimen consisted of PBMCs, obtained from a patient treated with natalizumab. The receptor comes from a woman aged 30 to 39 with progressive multifocal leukoencephalopathy. The chain combines TRBV11-2 with TRBJ2-2; 13 bases line up with TRBD2. The CDR3 protein is CASSPRTSGGPPTGELFF. CDR3 bases: TGTGCCAGCAGCCCGCGGACTAGCGGGGGACCCCCCACCGGGGAGCTGTTTTTT.